These 10 T cell receptor beta chains originate from one sample sequenced in a study of blood T cell repertoires in COVID-19. Generated by immunoSEQ multiplex PCR, the TCRdb table keeps only in-frame clones and is missing some. Among 160,000 or so clones, about nine tenths were seen once, and the ten largest hold over 15%. The specimen sequenced was peripheral blood. The receptors shown here come from a man aged 60 to 69 with active or convalescent COVID-19.

The V gene is TRBV24-1, the J gene TRBJ2-2; TRBD1 matches at 8 bases. Germline V lookup: CDR1 KGHDR, CDR2 SFDVKD. The CDR3 length is 14 residues. Losses at the gene ends were 5 bases for V and 4 bases for J; bases not matched to a gene: 2. CDR3 sequence: CATSVTGGTGELFF. CDR3 DNA: TGTGCCACCAGTGTCACAGGGGGCACCGGGGAGCTGTTTTTT.

The chain joins TRBV6-1 to TRBJ1-2, with 8 bases lining up with TRBD1. Looked up from germline, CDR1 is MNHNS and CDR2 is SASEGT. The V gene end was trimmed by 0 bases and the J gene end by 6 bases; junction bases not matched to a gene: 12. This CDR3 region has 17 residues. The CDR3 region is CASSEALLGTGPNGYTF. CDR3 sequence (DNA): TGTGCCAGCAGTGAAGCGCTTTTAGGGACAGGTCCCAATGGCTACACCTTC.

The chain carries TRBV2 and TRBJ2-2; TRBD1 aligns across 8 bases. V dropped 6 bases and J dropped 1; count of bases not matched to a gene: 4. Looked up from germline, CDR1 is SNHLY and CDR2 is FYNNEI. The CDR3 is made up of 15 amino acids. The CDR3, as DNA: TGTGCCAGCAGAAAGACAGGGGTGAACACCGGGGAGCTGTTTTTT. Its translation: CASRKTGVNTGELFF.

V usage is TRBV19 and J usage is TRBJ2-2; 9 bases are shared with TRBD1. Germline values: CDR1 LNHDA, CDR2 SQIVND (reference sequence). Losses at the gene ends were 7 bases for V and 6 bases for J; bases not matched to a gene: 6. There are 14 residues in the CDR3. CDR3 DNA: TGTGCCAGTAAGGGACAGGGATCGGCCGGGGAGCTGTTTTTT. Its translation: CASKGQGSAGELFF. The complete variable domain, with remaining parts taken from reference TRBV19 and TRBJ2-2, reads DGGITQSPKYLFRKEGQNVTLSCEQNLNHDAMYWYRQDPGQGLRLIYYSQIVNDFQKGDIAEGYSVSREKKESFPLTVTSAQKNPTAFYLCASKGQGSAGELFFGEGSRLTVL.

The J gene is TRBJ1-1, the V gene TRBV19; D not resolved. Deletions cut 6 bases from V and 0 bases from J, with 8 bases between. CDR1 is LNHDA and CDR2 is SQIVND in the germline V gene (reference sequence). The CDR3 is 13 amino acids. The CDR3 reads CASRPTVNTEAFF. The CDR3 nucleotides read TGTGCCAGTAGACCTACAGTGAACACTGAAGCTTTCTTT.

This chain links TRBV2 with TRBJ1-5; D call uncertain. The germline V and J ends were trimmed by 1 base and 5 bases, with 15 bases remaining between them. Looked up from germline, CDR1 is SNHLY and CDR2 is FYNNEI. CDR3 size: 16 residues. The CDR3 nucleotides are TGTGCCAGCAGTGAAGAGCAACAGTCACGCTATCAGCCCCAGCATTTT. Residues: CASSEEQQSRYQPQHF. The entire variable domain, with the rest obtained from reference TRBV2 and TRBJ1-5, is as follows: EPEVTQTPSHQVTQMGQEVILRCVPISNHLYFYWYRQILGQKVEFLVSFYNNEISEKSEIFDDQFSVERPDGSNFTLKIRSTKLEDSAMYFCASSEEQQSRYQPQHFGDGTRLSIL.

The rearrangement joins TRBV18 to TRBJ2-7; TRBD1 agrees at 7 bases. The CDR3 consists of 15 residues. Trimming took 6 bases from V and 0 from J; bases not matched to a gene: 8. From germline, CDR1 is KGHSH and CDR2 LQKENI. The CDR3 loop reads CASSPDRSSSYEQYF. CDR3 DNA: TGTGCCAGCTCGCCGGACAGGTCTAGCTCCTACGAGCAGTACTTC.

This sequence joins TRBV30 and TRBJ1-1; tentative D call: TRBD1 (6 bases). This CDR3 region has 12 residues. Trimming removed 3 bases from V and 12 bases from J, with 17 bases in between. Germline CDR1 and CDR2: GTSNPN and SVGIG (reference sequence). The CDR3 sequence: CAWSVGAPDTFF. The DNA for the CDR3 is TGTGCCTGGAGCGTGGGGGCACCGGACACTTTCTTT. The full variable domain, with the rest looked up from reference TRBV30 and TRBJ1-1, is SQTIHQWPATLVQPVGSPLSLECTVEGTSNPNLYWYRQAAGRGLQLLFYSVGIGQISSEVPQNLSASRPQDRQFILSSKKLLLSDSGFYLCAWSVGAPDTFFGQGTRLTVV.

V is TRBV11-2 and J is TRBJ2-4; D perhaps matches TRBD2 (7 bases). The CDR3 has 15 residues. V was shortened by 7 bases and J by 0 bases, with 13 bases between the two germline ends. Germline CDR1 and CDR2: SGHAT and FQNNGV. The CDR3: CASNSGGRAKNIQYF. DNA of the CDR3: TGTGCCAGCAATTCCGGGGGGCGAGCCAAAAACATTCAGTACTTC.

The V and J genes are TRBV6-5 and TRBJ1-4, with TRBD1 identical over 10 bases. Trimming cost V 10 bases and J 4 bases; bases outside gene matches: 6. CDR1 and CDR2 (germline): MNHEY, SVGAGI. This CDR3 is built from 14 residues. The CDR3 nucleotides are TGTGCCACCCACCGGGACAGGGGTAATGAAAAACTGTTTTTT. Its translation is CATHRDRGNEKLFF.